Each of the 28 T cell receptor beta chains below was sequenced from the same sample in a study of Graves' ophthalmopathy and Graves' hyperthyroidism. As the template, RNA transcripts were used to amplify TCR beta CDR3 regions. Second-round multiplex PCR came after first-round RT-PCR with HTBI primers. TCRdb passed the multiplex PCR reads through MiXCR, listing each CDR3 protein once. This table has 150,000 or so distinct CDR3 sequences, roughly two fifths appearing once. Sequencing was carried out using peripheral blood. The receptors here all came from a man aged 25-45 years with Graves' ophthalmopathy.

This chain joins TRBV24-1 and TRBJ2-5; D gene unclear. In germline, CDR1 is KGHDR, CDR2 SFDVKD. V lost 4 bases to trimming and J lost 6 bases, with 8 bases between them. This CDR3 comprises 12 residues. In DNA form, the CDR3 reads TGTGCCACCAGTGACATTGGGAAGACCCAGTACTTC. It is translated as CATSDIGKTQYF.

The chain carries TRBV6-1 and TRBJ1-1; the D gene is possibly TRBD1 (5 bases). With 8 bases removed from V and 2 bases from J, the gap between germline ends came to 21 bases. The CDR3 loop spans 16 amino acids. The germline gives CDR1 MNHNS, CDR2 SASEGT. CDR3 in DNA: TGTGCCAGCCGGAAATATGGCGGGACGGTAAACACTGAAGCTTTCTTT. Its translation: CASRKYGGTVNTEAFF.

This clonotype was found a few times. The chain is built from TRBV28 and TRBJ2-7; D possibly corresponds to TRBD2 (5 bases). V was clipped by 6 bases and J by 3 bases, with 12 bases between them. The CDR3 length is 13 residues. From germline, CDR1 is MDHEN and CDR2 SYDVKM. CDR3 in DNA: TGTGCCAGCAGCCGCCCCGAGGGCTACGAGCAGTACTTC. Translation: CASSRPEGYEQYF. Looking up the rest from reference TRBV28 and TRBJ2-7 gives the full variable domain: DVKVTQSSRYLVKRTGEKVFLECVQDMDHENMFWYRQDPGLGLRLIYFSYDVKMKEKGDIPEGYSVSREKKERFSLILESASTNQTSMYLCASSRPEGYEQYFGPGTRLTVT.

This clonotype was recorded many times. The chain carries TRBV6-4 and TRBJ1-5, with D perhaps TRBD1 (5 bases). Germline V gives CDR1 MRHNA, CDR2 SNTAGT. There are 13 residues in the CDR3. The V end was cut by 3 bases, the J end by 3 bases, with 6 bases between. The chain's CDR3 is CASSEDNNQPQHF. CDR3 in DNA: TGTGCCAGCAGTGAGGACAACAATCAGCCCCAGCATTTT.

This clonotype has a count of ten or more. The V and J genes are TRBV6-5 and TRBJ1-1; D may be TRBD1 (6 bases). CDR1 and CDR2 from the germline V gene are MNHEY and SVGAGI. Between the trimmed V and J ends, which lost 0 bases and 4 bases, there was a span of 9 bases. The CDR3 loop spans 14 amino acids. For the CDR3, the DNA is TGTGCCAGCAGTTACTCGAGGGGGGCCACTGAAGCTTTCTTT. Its translation is CASSYSRGATEAFF.

In its sample, this clonotype was seen many times. The chain joins TRBV28 to TRBJ2-5; the D is unclear. The V and J ends lost 6 bases and 5 bases respectively, with 7 bases between them. The CDR3 is made up of 11 amino acids. CDR1 MDHEN and CDR2 SYDVKM come from the germline V gene. In DNA, the CDR3 is TGTGCCAGCAGGGATTTTGAGACCCAGTACTTC. It is translated as CASRDFETQYF.

This clonotype was counted many times. This rearrangement joins TRBV28 to TRBJ1-2; maybe TRBD1 (5 bases). The germline V and J ends were trimmed by 6 bases and 4 bases, with 27 bases remaining between them. Germline V gene lookup returns CDR1 MDHEN and CDR2 SYDVKM. This CDR3 contains 18 residues. The CDR3 DNA reads as TGTGCCAGCAGCCCACTCCAACGGGGGGGGACCCAGAGCTATGGCTACACCTTC. Its translation is CASSPLQRGGTQSYGYTF.

The V gene is TRBV6-1, the J gene TRBJ2-2; 8 nucleotides align to TRBD1. There are 15 residues in the CDR3. V lost 7 bases to trimming and J lost 3 bases; unmatched junction nucleotides: 7. Germline CDR1 MNHNS, CDR2 SASEGT. This CDR3 is CASTYRDRHTGELFF. The DNA of the CDR3 is TGTGCCAGCACCTATCGGGACAGGCACACCGGGGAGCTGTTTTTT.

This clonotype was detected many times. J is TRBJ2-7 and V is TRBV6-1, with D perhaps matching TRBD1 (6 bases). Looked up from germline, CDR1 is MNHNS and CDR2 is SASEGT. CDR3 length: 15 residues. With 1 base removed from V and 1 base from J, the gap between germline ends came to 11 bases. CDR3 coding DNA: TGTGCCAGCAGTGAAGACAGGGACGCGTCCTACGAGCAGTACTTC. This gives the protein CASSEDRDASYEQYF.

The chain carries TRBV27 and TRBJ1-5, with D unclear. Germline V lookup: CDR1 MNHEY, CDR2 SMNVEV (reference sequence). CDR3 size: 13 residues. Trimming stripped 3 bases from V and 6 bases from J, with 9 bases between. This CDR3 reads CASSFGRAQPQHF. Here the CDR3 DNA reads TGTGCCAGCAGTTTTGGACGGGCTCAGCCCCAGCATTTT.

This clonotype was detected many times. This rearrangement joins TRBV6-1 to TRBJ1-1, with no clear D. This CDR3 comprises 10 residues. Per germline, CDR1 MNHNS and CDR2 SASEGT. V lost 5 bases and J lost 11, with 9 bases in between. CDR3 nucleotide sequence: TGTGCCAGCAGTCAAGGGATGGCTTTCTTT. Its protein product is CASSQGMAFF.

The count of this clonotype is one. The genes are TRBV24-1 and TRBJ1-5; no clear D. The CDR3 consists of 13 residues. Between the trimmed V and J ends, which lost 0 bases and 3 bases, there was a span of 2 bases. Germline CDR1 and CDR2: KGHDR and SFDVKD. The CDR3 reads CATSDLNNQPQHF. The CDR3 nucleotides read TGTGCCACCAGTGATTTGAACAATCAGCCCCAGCATTTT.

This clonotype was seen many times. This chain uses TRBV12-3 or TRBV12-4 with TRBJ2-7; weak D call: TRBD2 (5 bases). The CDR3 length is 12 residues. The V end lost 6 bases, the J end lost 2 bases, and 8 bases lay between the germline ends. CDR3 sequence: CASREDPYEQYF. The CDR3 DNA reads TGTGCCAGCAGGGAGGACCCCTACGAGCAGTACTTC.

This clonotype came up once. V and J are TRBV7-9 and TRBJ2-5, with a tentative D call TRBD1 (6 bases). Germline V lookup: CDR1 SEHNR, CDR2 FQNEAQ (reference sequence). V was pared by 1 base and J by 0 bases, with 9 bases between. The CDR3 sequence is 15 residues long. The CDR3 is CASSLGQAYQETQYF. CDR3 sequence (DNA): TGTGCCAGCAGCTTAGGACAGGCGTACCAAGAGACCCAGTACTTC.

The genes are TRBV10-2 and TRBJ1-1, with 7 bases that match TRBD1. The germline CDR1 and CDR2 sequences are WSHSY and SAAADI. This CDR3 region has 15 residues. J was trimmed by 7 bases and V by 3 bases; bases with no gene match: 11. This chain's CDR3 is CASSELIVTGREAFF. DNA of the CDR3: TGCGCCAGCAGTGAACTAATCGTGACAGGGCGTGAAGCTTTCTTT.

The chain couples TRBV7-3 to TRBJ1-2; D possibly corresponds to TRBD1 (6 bases). The germline CDR1 and CDR2 sequences are SGHTA and FQGTGA. The CDR3 length is 15 residues. V lost 0 bases, J lost 7 bases, and 15 bases lay in between. The CDR3 nucleotides are TGTGCCAGCAGCTTAACGGGAATAGGGGGAGGTGGCTACACCTTC. This sequence encodes CASSLTGIGGGGYTF.

The chain links TRBV6-1 to TRBJ1-6; D unresolved. V was pared by 0 bases and J by 4 bases, with 7 bases between. CDR1 is MNHNS, CDR2 SASEGT, per germline. The CDR3 has 15 amino acids. The CDR3 bases are TGTGCCAGCAGTGAAGCCGACAAGTATAATTCACCCCTCCACTTT. Encoded protein: CASSEADKYNSPLHF.

Ten or more counts support this clonotype. The V call is TRBV6-4, the J call TRBJ2-2, with D maybe TRBD1 (6 bases). Trimming shortened V by 8 bases and J by 2 bases, and 24 bases separated the two germline ends. The CDR3 is 18 amino acids. Germline values: CDR1 MRHNA, CDR2 SNTAGT. CDR3 protein: CASGLFGGAAGNTGELFF. CDR3 coding DNA: TGTGCCAGCGGGCTTTTTGGGGGCGCGGCAGGAAACACCGGGGAGCTGTTTTTT.

This clonotype was recorded at least ten times. V is TRBV4-1 and J is TRBJ1-1, with 9 bases lining up with TRBD1. This CDR3 region has 15 residues. Germline V gene lookup returns CDR1 MGHRA and CDR2 YSYEKL. Losses at the gene ends were 1 base for V and 0 bases for J; bases not matched to a gene: 0. This CDR3 reads CASSQGQGVNTEAFF. CDR3 nucleotide sequence: TGCGCCAGCAGCCAAGGACAGGGGGTGAACACTGAAGCTTTCTTT.

The chain uses TRBV27 and TRBJ1-1, with a weak D call TRBD1 (5 bases). CDR3 length equals 15 residues. Germline V gives CDR1 MNHEY, CDR2 SMNVEV (reference sequence). V was shortened by 6 bases and J by 4 bases, with 18 bases between the two germline ends. As DNA, the CDR3 is TGTGCCAGCAGGACCAACAGGAACGAACTCACTGAAGCTTTCTTT. Its protein is CASRTNRNELTEAFF.

Many counts were recorded for this clonotype. The chain combines TRBV27 with TRBJ2-2; 7 bases fit TRBD1. The ends lost 8 bases at V and 1 base at J; junction bases unmatched: 10. The CDR3 loop spans 16 amino acids. The germline V gene has CDR1 MNHEY and CDR2 SMNVEV (reference sequence). This CDR3 reads CASFLGAGGNTGELFF. CDR3 sequence (DNA): TGTGCCAGCTTCCTAGGGGCAGGGGGGAACACCGGGGAGCTGTTTTTT.

The chain couples TRBV2 to TRBJ2-2, with D possibly TRBD1 on 6 matching bases. V dropped 3 bases and J dropped 3 bases, with 11 bases sitting between them. The length of the CDR3 is 15 residues. The germline V gene encodes CDR1 SNHLY and CDR2 FYNNEI. Here the CDR3 DNA reads TGTGCCAGCAGTGACACAGGGTCGGACACCGGGGAGCTGTTTTTT. It translates to CASSDTGSDTGELFF.

This clonotype was seen a few times. This sequence joins TRBV6-2 or TRBV6-3 and TRBJ1-1, with D tentatively TRBD1 (5 bases). Trimming removed 2 bases from V and 3 bases from J, with 10 bases in between. Germline CDR1 and CDR2: MNHEY and SVGEGT. The CDR3 consists of 14 residues. CDR3 sequence reads: CASSYVWGDTEAFF. The DNA of the CDR3 is TGTGCCAGCAGTTACGTGTGGGGCGACACTGAAGCTTTCTTT.

This clonotype showed up just a few times. The chain couples TRBV6-4 to TRBJ2-6, with D possibly matching TRBD1 (6 bases). CDR1 is MRHNA, CDR2 SNTAGT, per germline. CDR3 length: 15 residues. V dropped 0 bases and J dropped 3 bases, with 6 bases sitting between them. The CDR3: CASSDSTGGANVLTF. The CDR3 DNA reads as TGTGCCAGCAGTGACTCGACAGGTGGGGCCAACGTCCTGACTTTC.

The table lists this clonotype with many counts. The chain has TRBV7-2 and TRBJ2-5; possible D gene TRBD1, 6 bases. Germline CDR1 SGHTA, CDR2 FQGNSA. Trimming shortened V by 5 bases and J by 5 bases, and 18 bases separated the two germline ends. CDR3 length: 15 residues. The CDR3 nucleotides are TGTGCCAGCAGCCCCTCACAGGGAAGGGGGGAGACCCAGTACTTC. Translation gives CASSPSQGRGETQYF.

This clonotype was recorded many times. This sequence joins TRBV6-1 and TRBJ1-1; D might be TRBD1 (6 bases). Germline V gene data show CDR1 as MNHNS and CDR2 as SASEGT. The CDR3 spans 17 residues. V lost 2 bases and J 1 base, leaving 17 bases between the germline ends. CDR3 sequence reads: CASSERSQGRGNTEAFF. Written as DNA, the CDR3 is TGTGCCAGCAGTGAAAGGTCTCAGGGGCGAGGGAACACTGAAGCTTTCTTT.

The gene calls are TRBV12-3 or TRBV12-4 and TRBJ2-7; D is undetermined. V lost 6 bases and J 2 bases, leaving 14 bases between the germline ends. There are 14 residues in the CDR3. The CDR3 DNA reads as TGTGCCAGCAGATATGGCGGCGCGACCTACGAGCAGTACTTC. Translating it yields CASRYGGATYEQYF.

This chain uses TRBV20-1 with TRBJ2-7; either TRBD1 or TRBD2 may supply D (5 bases each). The CDR3 covers 13 residues. Trimming left V 3 bases short and J 6 bases short, with 15 bases between. Germline CDR1 is DFQATT and CDR2 is SNEGSKA (reference sequence). CDR3 DNA: TGCAGTGCTAGCCGGGCTAGTGGGGGCGAGCAGTACTTC. This translates into CSASRASGGEQYF.